This entry is about one T cell receptor beta chain. What it recognizes is unknown. These data come from a study of CD8 T cell repertoires and HIV-1 epitope variants. Study in general: Separate wells received one of Twenty-five Gag or Nef variant peptides. Controls were a CMV, EBV and flu peptide pool, Ebola AY9 negative control, and no-peptide well. Tested: three Gag epitope families, Nef HW9 and YT9.

Libraries were prepared by immunoSEQ multiplex PCR; TCRdb keeps only in-frame clonotypes and omits some of them. This sample has approximately 5,600 clones, with approximately 61% found just once. Study-level results: Of fewer than 10 antigen-specific beta clonotypes, more than 5 appeared to cross-react with escape variants.

Trimming stripped 9 bases from V and 0 bases from J, with 8 bases between. Germline-derived CDR1 and CDR2 are MNHEY and SMNVEV (reference sequence). The CDR3 extends over 13 amino acids. The sequence was obtained from a male donor with HIV. The chain is built from TRBV27 and TRBJ2-2; D not resolved. Sequenced sample: cultured CD8+ T cells derived from PBMCs. CDR3 bases: TGTGCCAGTGAAAACGCGAACACCGGGGAGCTGTTTTTT. This translates into CASENANTGELFF.